This is a list of T cell receptor beta chains from one sample in a study of T-cell reconstitution after alpha-beta-depleted transplantation in children. TCRdb re-analysed the PCR reads in MiXCR, keeping a single row per CDR3 protein. The repertoire holds about a million distinct CDR3 sequences, with roughly 29% as singletons. This specimen was PBMCs, mostly from graft donor cells, taken 360 days after TCRalphabeta/CD19-depleted stem cell transplant. Receptors originate from a boy in the first two years of life who had a stem cell transplant for SCID, so the T cells may come from the graft donor. Both conserved end residues are part of each CDR3. A D gene is named only where the DNA matches it firmly. Only part of the rows carry a size: once, few, many, or a class if the clone is expanded.

TRBV20-1	TRBJ2-5	TRBD2	NA	CSARDNPLATETQYF	TGCAGTGCTAGAGATAACCCACTAGCGACGGAGACCCAGTACTTC
TRBV10-2	TRBJ2-1	TRBD2	NA	CASTDGGTYNEQFF	TGCGCCAGCACCGACGGGGGGACCTACAATGAGCAGTTCTTC
TRBV18	TRBJ2-5	NA	NA	CASSPGAWAAEQETQYF	TGTGCCAGCTCACCCGGGGCCTGGGCGGCAGAACAAGAGACCCAGTACTTC
TRBV20-1	TRBJ2-7	NA	few	CSARDLKGGGLSYEQYF	TGCAGTGCTAGAGATCTCAAGGGGGGGGGTTTATCCTACGAGCAGTACTTC
TRBV10-3	TRBJ2-7	NA	NA	CAISETGSSYEQYF	TGTGCCATCAGTGAGACTGGAAGCTCCTACGAGCAGTACTTC
TRBV15	TRBJ2-5	TRBD2	NA	CATRDGGAGETQYF	TGTGCCACCAGAGACGGGGGGGCAGGGGAGACCCAGTACTTC
TRBV7-9	TRBJ2-1	NA	NA	CASTRVGNEQFF	TGTGCCAGCACCCGGGTAGGCAATGAGCAGTTCTTC
TRBV10-3	TRBJ2-1	TRBD2	NA	CAISRLAGNEQFF	TGTGCCATCAGTCGACTAGCGGGGAATGAGCAGTTCTTC
TRBV12-3/TRBV12-4	TRBJ2-4	NA	NA	CASSFGDLIAKNIQYF	TGTGCCAGCAGTTTCGGGGACCTCATAGCCAAAAACATTCAGTACTTC
TRBV30	TRBJ2-1	TRBD2	NA	CAWSGGWERTYNEQFF	TGTGCCTGGAGCGGGGGGTGGGAACGCACCTACAATGAGCAGTTCTTC
TRBV20-1	TRBJ2-6	NA	NA	CSAPLGSGANVLTF	TGCAGTGCACCCCTTGGCTCTGGGGCCAACGTCCTGACTTTC
TRBV20-1	TRBJ2-5	TRBD2	many	CSARGFSGEKQETQYF	TGCAGTGCTAGAGGATTTAGCGGGGAAAAACAAGAGACCCAGTACTTC
TRBV5-1	TRBJ2-1	NA	NA	CASSLVGRVAENEQFF	TGCGCCAGCAGCTTGGTGGGCAGGGTAGCAGAGAATGAGCAGTTCTTC
TRBV20-1	TRBJ1-6	TRBD1	few	CSASPKGTGGSPLHF	TGCAGTGCTAGCCCAAAAGGGACAGGGGGATCACCCCTCCACTTT
TRBV6-1	TRBJ1-3	NA	few	CASRSPGPSGNTIYF	TGTGCCAGCAGGTCCCCCGGGCCCTCTGGAAACACCATATATTTT
TRBV6-6	TRBJ2-1	NA	few	CASSYRRGRRPPF	TGTGCCAGCAGTTACCGAAGGGGACGTCGACCCCCGTTC
TRBV20-1	TRBJ2-1	TRBD2	few	CSARDKRGRSYNEQFF	TGCAGTGCTAGAGATAAGCGGGGGCGCTCCTACAATGAGCAGTTCTTC
TRBV3-1	TRBJ2-2	NA	few	CASSRLLATGELFF	TGTGCCAGCAGCCGCCTACTGGCCACCGGGGAGCTGTTTTTT
TRBV25-1	TRBJ2-3	TRBD1	NA	CASSDPDRDGVTDTQYF	TGTGCCAGCAGTGACCCTGACAGGGACGGTGTCACAGATACGCAGTATTTT
TRBV27	TRBJ2-7	NA	NA	CASSPTGGQSYEQYF	TGTGCCAGCAGTCCAACGGGTGGACAGAGCTACGAGCAGTACTTC
TRBV6-1	TRBJ2-2	NA	few	CASSHELSGGELFF	TGTGCCAGCAGCCACGAGCTAAGCGGCGGGGAGCTGTTTTTT
TRBV10-3	TRBJ1-1	NA	NA	CAISRSGEMNTEAFF	TGTGCCATCAGTAGATCTGGGGAGATGAACACTGAAGCTTTCTTT
TRBV4-1	TRBJ2-5	NA	few	CASLGDQETQYF	TGCGCCAGCCTGGGGGACCAAGAGACCCAGTACTTC
TRBV27	TRBJ2-2	TRBD2	few	CASSFLAGGVRTGELFF	TGTGCCAGCAGTTTCCTAGCGGGGGGCGTAAGAACCGGGGAGCTGTTTTTT
TRBV7-9	TRBJ2-5	NA	NA	CASSLVRTVQETQYF	TGTGCCAGCAGCTTAGTCCGCACGGTTCAAGAGACCCAGTACTTC
TRBV4-1	TRBJ2-7	NA	NA	CASSQVYIPAANEQYF	TGCGCCAGCAGCCAAGTGTATATTCCGGCAGCGAACGAGCAGTACTTC
TRBV4-2	TRBJ1-1	NA	few	CASSQGPGGAAFF	TGTGCCAGCAGCCAAGGTCCGGGGGGCGCGGCTTTCTTT
TRBV5-1	TRBJ1-2	NA	NA	CASSLNDGYTF	TGCGCCAGCAGCTTGAATGACGGCTACACCTTC
TRBV9	TRBJ1-4	NA	NA	CASSGTPGEEKLFF	TGTGCCAGCAGCGGGACCCCCGGGGAAGAAAAACTGTTTTTT
TRBV6-1	TRBJ1-1	NA	NA	CASNANRVTEAFF	TGTGCCAGCAACGCCAACAGGGTCACTGAAGCTTTCTTT
TRBV7-6	TRBJ2-5	NA	few	CASSLPPGRGETQYF	TGTGCCAGCAGCTTACCCCCGGGCCGAGGGGAGACCCAGTACTTC
TRBV11-2	TRBJ2-4	NA	few	CASSLIGILAKNIQYF	TGTGCCAGCAGCTTAATAGGGATACTAGCCAAAAACATTCAGTACTTC
TRBV12-3/TRBV12-4	TRBJ2-3	TRBD2	few	CASSDSGAHTDTQYF	TGTGCCAGCAGTGATAGCGGGGCGCACACAGATACGCAGTATTTT